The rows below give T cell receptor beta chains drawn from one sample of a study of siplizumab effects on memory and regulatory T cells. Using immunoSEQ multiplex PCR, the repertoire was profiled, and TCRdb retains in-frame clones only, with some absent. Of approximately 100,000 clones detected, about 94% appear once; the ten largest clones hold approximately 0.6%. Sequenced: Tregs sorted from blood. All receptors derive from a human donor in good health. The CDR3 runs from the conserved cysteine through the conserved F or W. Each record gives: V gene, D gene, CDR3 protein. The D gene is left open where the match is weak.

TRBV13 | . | CASSLAGGREKLFF
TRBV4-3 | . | CASSQGRGLSTDGYTF
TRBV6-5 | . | CASSVEGTGRYGYTF
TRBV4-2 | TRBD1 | CASSRTGVSSFAAEAFF
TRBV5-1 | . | CASSLAAGRYEQYF
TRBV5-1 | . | CASSLGMNTEAFF
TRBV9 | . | CASSVAVSYNEQFF
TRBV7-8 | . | CASSSAWYTRSSGEETQYF
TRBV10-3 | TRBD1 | CAISEADRADEKLFF
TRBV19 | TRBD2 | CASNIGLAGTGELFF
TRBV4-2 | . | CASSQFGLGETQYF
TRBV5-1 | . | CASSLESFAEAFF
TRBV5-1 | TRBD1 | CASSSRTGAEAFF
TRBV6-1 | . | CASRVYSNQPQHF
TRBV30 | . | CAWSVGGATDTQYF
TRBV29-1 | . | CSVEGSKETQYF
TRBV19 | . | CASSQAYEQYF
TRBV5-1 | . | CASSLAGAQNTEAFF
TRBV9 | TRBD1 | CASSGWDRGRPDTQYF
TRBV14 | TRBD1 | CASSPGTGEAFF
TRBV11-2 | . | CASSSTPIRTANYGYTF
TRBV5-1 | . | CASSLGRGAGTDTQYF
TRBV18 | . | CASSPLSVYSNQPQHF
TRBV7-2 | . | CASSLAGAALAKNIQYF
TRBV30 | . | CAWKARGAGYGYTF
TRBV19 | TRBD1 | CASRLRDRDNSPLHF
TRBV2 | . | CASRLSGGKTYF
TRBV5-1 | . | CASSSLVDTSSYEQYF